A selection of T cell receptor beta chains follows, all from one sample in a study of vaccination and CD4 T cells after COVID-19. TCRdb re-analysed the PCR reads in MiXCR, keeping a single row per CDR3 protein. Among around 6,100 distinct CDR3 sequences listed, approximately 40% were seen once. Which antigens these TCRs recognize remains unknown. Sequences were obtained from CD4+ T cells from blood, cultured in vitro. These receptors were obtained from a human donor in good health. Each CDR3 is given with its conserved first and last residue. The D gene is left open where the match is weak. Only some rows state a clone size, as once, few, many or a class for expanded clones.

few NA TRBJ1-5 TRBV27 CASSPTVSGQPQHF TGTGCCAGCAGCCCGACCGTGTCGGGGCAGCCCCAGCATTTT
NA NA TRBJ1-6 TRBV30 CAWSVDRISSYNSPLHF TGTGCCTGGAGTGTAGACAGAATAAGCTCCTATAATTCACCCCTCCACTTT
NA NA TRBJ1-1 TRBV6-5 CASSLSGEAFF TGTGCCAGCAGTTTATCAGGGGAAGCTTTCTTT
NA NA TRBJ1-5 TRBV19 CASSTTRNQPQHF TGTGCCAGTAGTACAACTAGAAATCAGCCCCAGCATTTT
NA NA TRBJ1-2 TRBV5-5 CASSLEWGLGYGYTF TGTGCCAGCAGCTTGGAATGGGGACTGGGCTATGGCTACACCTTC
few TRBD2 TRBJ2-5 TRBV11-3 CASSPGLAGGKETQYF TGTGCCAGCAGTCCGGGACTAGCGGGGGGTAAAGAGACCCAGTACTTC
NA NA TRBJ1-2 TRBV30 CAWSTGPTYGYTF TGTGCCTGGAGTACCGGGCCGACGTATGGCTACACCTTC
NA NA TRBJ1-2 TRBV28 CASMSQAHYGYTF TGTGCCAGCATGTCACAGGCGCACTATGGCTACACCTTC
few NA TRBJ1-1 TRBV27 CASSFSAGFTEAFF TGTGCCAGCAGTTTTTCCGCAGGGTTTACTGAAGCTTTCTTT
NA TRBD1 TRBJ1-5 TRBV20-1 CSAQTGTVDQPQHF TGCAGTGCTCAAACAGGGACAGTCGATCAGCCCCAGCATTTT
NA TRBD1 TRBJ1-5 TRBV19 CASETTHRGQDQPQHF TGTGCCAGTGAGACTACGCACAGGGGGCAGGATCAGCCCCAGCATTTT
NA TRBD1 TRBJ1-2 TRBV6-1 CASRGTDNYGYTF TGTGCCAGCCGCGGGACAGATAACTATGGCTACACCTTC
few NA TRBJ2-7 TRBV27 CASSPRHLSYEQYF TGTGCCAGCAGTCCCCGACACCTCTCCTACGAGCAGTACTTC
once NA TRBJ2-5 TRBV6-1 CASTGGGPGETQYF TGTGCCAGCACCGGGGGCGGTCCAGGAGAGACCCAGTACTTC
few NA TRBJ1-6 TRBV20-1 CSARRAENSPLHF TGCAGTGCTAGGCGGGCGGAGAATTCACCCCTCCACTTT
few TRBD1 TRBJ1-1 TRBV19 CASRGGTANTEAFF TGTGCCAGTAGAGGTGGGACAGCAAACACTGAAGCTTTCTTT